This T cell receptor (beta chain) was obtained from a study of blood T cell repertoires in COVID-19. TCRdb's copy holds only in-frame clones and misses some; the assay was immunoSEQ multiplex PCR. The sample lists about 90,000 clones, 85% to 95% occurring once. The germline V gene encodes CDR1 SGHTA and CDR2 FQGTGA. The V and J ends lost 2 bases and 7 bases, in that order; junction bases with no gene match: 2. This CDR3 has 13 amino acids. The TCR originated in a human donor with active COVID-19. The donor label of this sample is uncertain. The V gene is TRBV7-3, the J gene TRBJ2-7, with 10 bases aligning to TRBD2. The sample taken for sequencing was peripheral blood. The CDR3 nucleotides are TGTGCCAGCAGCTTAGGTAGCGGGGGGGAGCAGTACTTC. Encoded protein: CASSLGSGGEQYF.